Following are 21 T cell receptor beta chains from one sample sequenced in a study of T cells after yellow fever vaccination. TCRdb analysed the 5' RACE reads with MiXCR anew, one entry per CDR3 protein. This table has some 300,000 distinct CDR3 sequences, 8.7% appearing once. Sample: CD4+ T cells sorted from PBMCs, taken 5 days after the yellow fever booster vaccination. The receptors were gathered from a man aged 18-30 years who received the YFV17D yellow fever vaccine.

This clonotype was detected only a few times. This chain joins TRBV11-2 and TRBJ2-7, with 8 bases lining up with TRBD1. Germline CDR1 is SGHAT and CDR2 is FQNNGV. Trimming cost V 3 bases and J 4 bases; bases outside gene matches: 8. The CDR3 contains 15 residues. The CDR3 DNA reads as TGTGCCAGCAGCTTTGGGATTACAGGGGGTTACGAGCAGTACGTC. As protein: CASSFGITGGYEQYV.

The V and J genes are TRBV7-2 and TRBJ2-5; 12 bases line up with TRBD2. V shed 4 bases, J shed 4 bases, and the junction held 7 bases outside the gene matches. Germline CDR1 reads SGHTA; CDR2 reads FQGNSA. The CDR3 totals 16 residues. The CDR3 DNA follows: TGTGCCAGCAGCTCCCCTAGCGGGGGGGCCCGAGAGACCCAGTACTTC. This sequence encodes CASSSPSGGARETQYF.

The CDR3 reads CASSIEKETQYF. Here the CDR3 DNA reads TGCGCCAGCAGCATCGAAAAAGAGACCCAGTACTTC. V gene TRBV5-1 combines with J gene TRBJ2-5; D unclear. Per the germline V gene, CDR1 is SGHRS and CDR2 is YFSETQ. This CDR3 is built from 12 residues. V lost 4 bases, J lost 3 bases, and 7 bases lay in between.

This chain links TRBV29-1 with TRBJ1-2; D unclear. Trimming cost V 4 bases and J 5 bases, with 17 bases left between them. CDR3 length equals 14 residues. Germline-derived CDR1 and CDR2 are SQVTM and ANQGSEA. CDR3 loop: CSVGTGGILYGYTF. In DNA, the CDR3 is TGCAGCGTTGGTACCGGCGGAATCCTTTATGGCTACACCTTC.

This clonotype was counted many times. J is TRBJ2-1 and V is TRBV7-2; TRBD2 aligns across 12 bases. Looked up from germline, CDR1 is SGHTA and CDR2 is FQGNSA. The CDR3 has 14 residues. V was clipped by 6 bases and J by 7 bases; unmatched bases: 4. The CDR3 sequence is CASRSSGGANEQFF. The DNA for the CDR3 is TGTGCCAGCAGATCTAGCGGGGGGGCAAATGAGCAGTTCTTC.

This clonotype appeared many times. This rearrangement joins TRBV5-1 to TRBJ2-3; TRBD2 agrees at 7 bases. This CDR3 region has 14 residues. Unmatched junction bases numbered 1, after V lost 3 bases and J lost 0 bases. CDR1 SGHRS and CDR2 YFSETQ come from the germline V gene. The CDR3, as DNA: TGCGCCAGCAGCTCGGGGGGAAGCACAGATACGCAGTATTTT. Protein sequence: CASSSGGSTDTQYF. Full variable domain (remainder filled in from reference TRBV5-1 and TRBJ2-3): KAGVTQTPRYLIKTRGQQVTLSCSPISGHRSVSWYQQTPGQGLQFLFEYFSETQRNKGNFPGRFSGRQFSNSRSEMNVSTLELGDSALYLCASSSGGSTDTQYFGPGTRLTVL.

This clonotype was seen a few times. This rearrangement joins TRBV5-4 to TRBJ2-1, with D tentatively TRBD1 (5 bases). CDR1 is SGHNT, CDR2 YYREEE, per germline (reference sequence). The ends were cut back, 1 base at V and 8 bases at J, with 16 bases in the middle. The length of the CDR3 is 15 residues. The CDR3 coding sequence is TGTGCCAGCAGCTTGTACAGCCTGTGGGGCGATGAGCAGTTCTTC. This codes for CASSLYSLWGDEQFF.

This clonotype was picked up many times. The gene calls are TRBV7-9 and TRBJ2-3, with TRBD2 matching over 7 bases. This CDR3 comprises 14 residues. V lost 6 bases, J lost 5 bases, and 8 bases stayed unmatched. Germline CDR1 reads SEHNR; CDR2 reads FQNEAQ (reference sequence). The CDR3 here is CASSSWEGGDTQYF. In DNA form, the CDR3 reads TGTGCCAGCAGTTCATGGGAGGGAGGAGATACGCAGTATTTT.

This sequence joins TRBV5-4 and TRBJ2-3; possibly TRBD1 for D (5 bases). The CDR3 is 14 residues long. Germline values: CDR1 SGHNT, CDR2 YYREEE (reference sequence). The V end was cut by 0 bases, the J end by 6 bases, with 11 bases between. For the CDR3, the DNA is TGTGCCAGCAGCTTGGGGCAGGGATCCGATACGCAGTATTTT. It specifies CASSLGQGSDTQYF.

This clonotype was picked up a small number of times. The chain joins TRBV29-1 to TRBJ2-1; D is unresolved. Trimming took 4 bases from V and 6 from J, leaving 10 bases between them. Germline V gene sequence: CDR1 SQVTM, CDR2 ANQGSEA. The CDR3 totals 12 residues. The CDR3 coding sequence is TGCAGCGTTGCCCCAAATGGCAATGAGCAGTTCTTC. This codes for CSVAPNGNEQFF.

The rearrangement joins TRBV5-4 to TRBJ1-6; D not resolved. Germline CDR1 reads SGHNT; CDR2 reads YYREEE (reference sequence). This CDR3 is 13 amino acids long. Trimming stripped 0 bases from V and 14 bases from J, with 12 bases between. CDR3 sequence: CASSLAGFPTLHF. CDR3 DNA sequence: TGTGCCAGCAGCTTGGCGGGGTTCCCCACCCTCCACTTT.

This clonotype has more than one count but fewer than ten. This sequence joins TRBV15 and TRBJ2-3, with no clear D. CDR3 length: 17 residues. V lost 2 bases to trimming and J lost 0 bases, with 15 bases between them. Germline V gene data show CDR1 as LNHNV and CDR2 as YYDKDF (reference sequence). The CDR3 reads CATSRLLISFSTDTQYF. In DNA form, the CDR3 reads TGTGCCACCAGCAGACTCCTCATTTCCTTTAGCACAGATACGCAGTATTTT.

CDR3 sequence reads: CASSSRVGGDEQFF. For the CDR3, the DNA is TGTGCCAGCAGTTCCCGAGTGGGGGGCGATGAGCAGTTCTTC. The J gene is TRBJ2-1, the V gene TRBV11-2; D is tentatively TRBD1 or TRBD2 (6 bases each). Looked up from germline, CDR1 is SGHAT and CDR2 is FQNNGV. This CDR3 region has 14 residues. Trimming shortened V by 6 bases and J by 8 bases, and 17 bases separated the two germline ends.

This clonotype was recorded a few times. The chain is built from TRBV24-1 and TRBJ2-3; D not certain. This CDR3 spans 14 amino acids. In germline, CDR1 is KGHDR, CDR2 SFDVKD. Trimming removed 2 bases at V and 5 bases at J, with 10 bases between. The CDR3, as DNA: TGTGCCACCAGTGATTCAAGTACGGGAGATACGCAGTATTTT. As protein: CATSDSSTGDTQYF.

This clonotype came up a few times. This chain joins TRBV2 and TRBJ2-3; D not resolved. Germline V gene data show CDR1 as SNHLY and CDR2 as FYNNEI. V lost 5 bases and J lost 1, with 13 bases in between. There are 15 residues in the CDR3. The CDR3 is CASSPGPSRTDTQYF. Here the CDR3 DNA reads TGTGCCAGCAGTCCCGGACCGTCCCGCACAGATACGCAGTATTTT. Full variable domain (outside the CDR3, taken from reference TRBV2 and TRBJ2-3): EPEVTQTPSHQVTQMGQEVILRCVPISNHLYFYWYRQILGQKVEFLVSFYNNEISEKSEIFDDQFSVERPDGSNFTLKIRSTKLEDSAMYFCASSPGPSRTDTQYFGPGTRLTVL.

This chain links TRBV11-2 with TRBJ2-1, with 14 bases matching TRBD2. Germline-derived CDR1 and CDR2 are SGHAT and FQNNGV. The CDR3 is 17 amino acids. V shed 1 base and J 5 bases; nucleotides not matched to a gene: 4. The DNA for the CDR3 is TGTGCCAGCAGCTTAGTTGGACTAGCGGGGGGTCACAATGAGCAGTTCTTC. This gives the protein CASSLVGLAGGHNEQFF.

At least ten counts were recorded for this clonotype. The V and J genes are TRBV3-1 and TRBJ1-1, with D perhaps matching TRBD1 (5 bases). Germline CDR1 is LGHDT and CDR2 is YNNKEL (reference sequence). The V end lost 4 bases, the J end lost 1 base, and 10 bases lay between the germline ends. This CDR3 has 14 amino acids. CDR3 bases: TGTGCCAGCAGCCCCCGGGACCGGAACACTGAAGCTTTCTTT. Its translation is CASSPRDRNTEAFF.

The CDR3 loop is CASADQGYEQYV. As DNA, the CDR3 is TGTGCCAGCGCGGATCAGGGATACGAGCAGTACGTC. The chain has TRBV6-2 or TRBV6-3 and TRBJ2-7; a weak D match, TRBD1 (5 bases). Germline V gene sequence: CDR1 MNHEY, CDR2 SVGEGT. The CDR3 runs 12 residues. V was pared by 8 bases and J by 4 bases, with 12 bases between.

The chain is built from TRBV15 and TRBJ2-2; D might be TRBD2 (5 bases). Trimming removed 4 bases at V and 7 bases at J, with 13 bases between. Germline loops: CDR1 LNHNV, CDR2 YYDKDF (reference sequence). The CDR3 covers 14 residues. The CDR3, as DNA: TGTGCCACCAGCATTAGAGGGTGGGTCGGGGAGCTGTTTTTT. This translates into CATSIRGWVGELFF.

This clonotype was detected only a few times. The chain's CDR3 is CASSLAGPQETQYF. The CDR3 bases are TGTGCCAGCAGCCTAGCGGGGCCTCAAGAGACCCAGTACTTC. The chain recombines TRBV25-1 with TRBJ2-5; 9 nucleotides align to TRBD2. After removal of 6 bases from V and 2 bases from J, the junction contained 4 bases not matched to a gene. The CDR3 length is 14 residues. The germline CDR1 and CDR2 sequences are MGHDK and SYGVNS.

Many counts were recorded for this clonotype. The rearrangement joins TRBV10-3 to TRBJ2-2; D unclear. This CDR3 comprises 15 residues. Germline V gene lookup returns CDR1 ENHRY and CDR2 SYGVKD. V shed 0 bases and J shed 0 bases, with 5 bases lying between them. CDR3 sequence: CAISESGPNTGELFF. Written as DNA, the CDR3 is TGTGCCATCAGTGAGTCCGGCCCGAACACCGGGGAGCTGTTTTTT.